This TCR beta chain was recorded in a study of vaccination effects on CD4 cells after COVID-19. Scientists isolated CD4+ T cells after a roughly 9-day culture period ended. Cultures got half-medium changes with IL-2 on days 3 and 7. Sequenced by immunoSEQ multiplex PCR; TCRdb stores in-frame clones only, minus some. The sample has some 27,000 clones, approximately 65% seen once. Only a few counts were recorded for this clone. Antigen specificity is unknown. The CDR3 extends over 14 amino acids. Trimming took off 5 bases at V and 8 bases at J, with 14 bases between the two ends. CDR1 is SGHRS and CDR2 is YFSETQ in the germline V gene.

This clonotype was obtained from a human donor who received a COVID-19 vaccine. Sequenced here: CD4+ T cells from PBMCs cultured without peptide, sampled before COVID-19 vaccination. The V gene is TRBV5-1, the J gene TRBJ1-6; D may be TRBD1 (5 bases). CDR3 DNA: TGCGCCAGCAGGGGTAGGGGATGGGATTCACCCCTCCACTTT. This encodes CASRGRGWDSPLHF.